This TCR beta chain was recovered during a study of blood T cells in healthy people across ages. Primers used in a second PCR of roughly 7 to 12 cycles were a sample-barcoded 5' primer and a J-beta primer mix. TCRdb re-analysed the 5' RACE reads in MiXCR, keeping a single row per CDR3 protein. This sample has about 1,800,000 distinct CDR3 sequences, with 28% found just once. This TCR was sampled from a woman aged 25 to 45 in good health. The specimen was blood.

In DNA form, the CDR3 reads TGCAGTGCTGATCAAGACACTTACTACGAGCAGTACTTC. Translating gives CSADQDTYYEQYF. The chain joins TRBV20-1 to TRBJ2-7; D gene ambiguous. Germline V gene sequence: CDR1 DFQATT, CDR2 SNEGSKA (reference sequence). V lost 5 bases and J lost 3, with 14 bases in between. This CDR3 has 13 amino acids.